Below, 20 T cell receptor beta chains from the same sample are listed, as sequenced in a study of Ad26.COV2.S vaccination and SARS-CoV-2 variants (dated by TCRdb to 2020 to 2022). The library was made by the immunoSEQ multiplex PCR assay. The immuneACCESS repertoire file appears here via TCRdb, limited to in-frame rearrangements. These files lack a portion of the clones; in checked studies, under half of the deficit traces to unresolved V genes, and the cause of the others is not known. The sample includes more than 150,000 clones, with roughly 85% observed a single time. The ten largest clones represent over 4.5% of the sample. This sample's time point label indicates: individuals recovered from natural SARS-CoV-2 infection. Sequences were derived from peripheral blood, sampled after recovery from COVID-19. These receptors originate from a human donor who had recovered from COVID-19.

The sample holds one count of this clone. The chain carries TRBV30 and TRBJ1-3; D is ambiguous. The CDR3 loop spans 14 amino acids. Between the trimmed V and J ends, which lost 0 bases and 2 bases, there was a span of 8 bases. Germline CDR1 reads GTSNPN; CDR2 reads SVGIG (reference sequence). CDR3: CAWSVTMAGNTIYF. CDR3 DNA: TGTGCCTGGAGTGTGACTATGGCTGGAAACACCATATATTTT.

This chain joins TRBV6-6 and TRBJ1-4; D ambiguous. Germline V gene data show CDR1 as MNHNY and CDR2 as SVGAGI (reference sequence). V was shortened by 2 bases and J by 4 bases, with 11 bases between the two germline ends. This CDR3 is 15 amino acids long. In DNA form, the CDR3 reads TGTGCCAGCAGTTACCCTGACGGAGATAATGAAAAACTGTTTTTT. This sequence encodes CASSYPDGDNEKLFF.

The CDR3 protein is CASSLTGAGGANVLTF. The CDR3 DNA reads as TGCGCCAGCAGCTTGACAGGGGCGGGAGGGGCCAACGTCCTGACTTTC. The chain recombines TRBV5-1 with TRBJ2-6, with D maybe TRBD1 (7 bases). V dropped 1 base and J dropped 4 bases, with 12 bases sitting between them. Per germline, CDR1 SGHRS and CDR2 YFSETQ. The CDR3 length is 16 residues.

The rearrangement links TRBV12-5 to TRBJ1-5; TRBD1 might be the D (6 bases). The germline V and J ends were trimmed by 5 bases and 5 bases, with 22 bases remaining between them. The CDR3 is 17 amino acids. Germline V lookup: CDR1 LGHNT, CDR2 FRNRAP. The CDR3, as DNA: TGTGCTAGTGGTCCAAACCCTGTGGCAGGGGACGATCAGCCCCAGCATTTT. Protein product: CASGPNPVAGDDQPQHF.

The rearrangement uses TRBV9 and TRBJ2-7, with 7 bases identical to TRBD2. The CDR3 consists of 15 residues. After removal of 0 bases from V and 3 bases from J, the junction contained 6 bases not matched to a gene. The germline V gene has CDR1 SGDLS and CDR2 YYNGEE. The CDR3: CASSVEPSGDYEQYF. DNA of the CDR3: TGTGCCAGCAGCGTAGAGCCGAGCGGGGACTACGAGCAGTACTTC.

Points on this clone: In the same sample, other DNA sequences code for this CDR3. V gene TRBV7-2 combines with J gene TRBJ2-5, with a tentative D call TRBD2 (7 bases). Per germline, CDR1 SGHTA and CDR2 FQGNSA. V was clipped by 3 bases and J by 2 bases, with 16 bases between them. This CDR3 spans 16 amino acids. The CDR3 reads CASSFGGGGIQETQYF. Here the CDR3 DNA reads TGTGCCAGCAGCTTCGGGGGCGGGGGCATACAAGAGACCCAGTACTTC.

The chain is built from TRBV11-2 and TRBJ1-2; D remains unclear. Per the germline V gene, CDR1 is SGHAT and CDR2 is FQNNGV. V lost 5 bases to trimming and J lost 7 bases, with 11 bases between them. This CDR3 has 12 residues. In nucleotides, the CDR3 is TGTGCCAGCAGCATGGAATCTCGTGGCTACACCTTC. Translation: CASSMESRGYTF.

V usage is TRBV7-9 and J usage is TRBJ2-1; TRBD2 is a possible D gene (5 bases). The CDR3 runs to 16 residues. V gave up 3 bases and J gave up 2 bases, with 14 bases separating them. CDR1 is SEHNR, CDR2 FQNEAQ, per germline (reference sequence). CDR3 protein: CASSFERQLTYNEQFF. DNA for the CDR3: TGTGCCAGCAGCTTCGAGCGGCAGCTAACCTACAATGAGCAGTTCTTC. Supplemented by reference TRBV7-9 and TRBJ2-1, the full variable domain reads DTGVSQNPRHKITKRGQNVTFRCDPISEHNRLYWYRQTLGQGPEFLTYFQNEAQLEKSRLLSDRFSAERPKGSFSTLEIQRTEQGDSAMYLCASSFERQLTYNEQFFGPGTRLTVL.

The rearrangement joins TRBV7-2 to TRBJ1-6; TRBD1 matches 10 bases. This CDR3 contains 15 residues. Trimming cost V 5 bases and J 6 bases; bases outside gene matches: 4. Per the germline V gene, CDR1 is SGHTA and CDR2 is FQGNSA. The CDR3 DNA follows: TGTGCCAGCAGCCCAGGACAGGGGGGTAATTCACCCCTCCACTTT. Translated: CASSPGQGGNSPLHF.

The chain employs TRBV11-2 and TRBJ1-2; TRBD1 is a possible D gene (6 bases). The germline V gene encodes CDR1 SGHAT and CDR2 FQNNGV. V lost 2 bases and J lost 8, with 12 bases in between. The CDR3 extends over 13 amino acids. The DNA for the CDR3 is TGTGCCAGCAGCTTAACGACAGGTACCGGCTACACCTTC. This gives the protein CASSLTTGTGYTF.

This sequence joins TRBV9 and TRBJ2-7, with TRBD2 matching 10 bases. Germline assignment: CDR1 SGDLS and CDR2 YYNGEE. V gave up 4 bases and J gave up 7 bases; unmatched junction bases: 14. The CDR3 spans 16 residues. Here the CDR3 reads CASSPGTSSGSGEQYF. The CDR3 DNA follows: TGTGCCAGCAGCCCCGGAACGTCTAGCGGGAGTGGAGAGCAGTACTTC.

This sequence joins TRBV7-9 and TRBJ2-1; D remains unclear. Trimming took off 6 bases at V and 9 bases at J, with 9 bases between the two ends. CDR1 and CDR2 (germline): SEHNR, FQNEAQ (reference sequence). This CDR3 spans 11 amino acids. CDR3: CASRKEGEQFF. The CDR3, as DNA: TGTGCCAGCAGAAAGGAAGGTGAGCAGTTCTTC. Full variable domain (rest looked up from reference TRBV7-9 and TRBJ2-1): DTGVSQNPRHKITKRGQNVTFRCDPISEHNRLYWYRQTLGQGPEFLTYFQNEAQLEKSRLLSDRFSAERPKGSFSTLEIQRTEQGDSAMYLCASRKEGEQFFGPGTRLTVL.

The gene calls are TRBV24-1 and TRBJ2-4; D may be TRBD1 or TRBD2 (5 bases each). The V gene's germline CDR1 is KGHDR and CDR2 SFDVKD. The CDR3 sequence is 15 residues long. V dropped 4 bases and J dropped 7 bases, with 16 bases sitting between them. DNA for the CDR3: TGTGCCACCAGTGAAGGGGACGGCACCCTGAACATTCAGTACTTC. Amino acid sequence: CATSEGDGTLNIQYF.

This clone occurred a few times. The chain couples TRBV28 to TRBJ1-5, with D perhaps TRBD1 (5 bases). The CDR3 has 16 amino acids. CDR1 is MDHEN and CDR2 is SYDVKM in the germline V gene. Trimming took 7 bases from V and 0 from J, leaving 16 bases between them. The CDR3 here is CASTPRVQFSNQPQHF. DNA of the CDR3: TGTGCCAGCACCCCCAGGGTTCAGTTTAGCAATCAGCCCCAGCATTTT.

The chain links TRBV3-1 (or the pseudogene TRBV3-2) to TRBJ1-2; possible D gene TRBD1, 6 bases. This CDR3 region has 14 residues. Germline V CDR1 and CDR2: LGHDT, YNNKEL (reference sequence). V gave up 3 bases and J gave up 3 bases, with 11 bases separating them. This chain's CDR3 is CASSQGARDYGYTF. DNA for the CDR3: TGTGCCAGCAGCCAGGGGGCGCGGGACTATGGCTACACCTTC.

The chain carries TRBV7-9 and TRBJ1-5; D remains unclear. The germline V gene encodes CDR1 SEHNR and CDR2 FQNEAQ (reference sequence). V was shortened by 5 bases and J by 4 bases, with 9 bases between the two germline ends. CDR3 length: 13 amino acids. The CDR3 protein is CASSLDGNQPQHF. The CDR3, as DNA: TGTGCCAGCAGCCTGGACGGTAATCAGCCCCAGCATTTT.

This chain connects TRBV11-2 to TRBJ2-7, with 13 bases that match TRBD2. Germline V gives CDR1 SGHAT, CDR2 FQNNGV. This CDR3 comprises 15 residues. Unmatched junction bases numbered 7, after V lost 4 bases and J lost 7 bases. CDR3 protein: CASSSGLAGVNEQYF. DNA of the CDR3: TGTGCCAGCAGCTCCGGACTAGCGGGAGTAAATGAGCAGTACTTC. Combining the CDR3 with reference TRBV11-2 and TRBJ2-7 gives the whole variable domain EAGVAQSPRYKIIEKRQSVAFWCNPISGHATLYWYQQILGQGPKLLIQFQNNGVVDDSQLPKDRFSAERLKGVDSTLKIQPAKLEDSAVYLCASSSGLAGVNEQYFGPGTRLTVT.

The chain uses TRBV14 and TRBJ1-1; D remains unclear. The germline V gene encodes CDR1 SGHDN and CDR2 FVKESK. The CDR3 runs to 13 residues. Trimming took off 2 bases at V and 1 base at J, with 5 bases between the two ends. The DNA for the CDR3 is TGTGCCAGCAGCCAACAAAGGAACACTGAAGCTTTCTTT. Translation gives CASSQQRNTEAFF.

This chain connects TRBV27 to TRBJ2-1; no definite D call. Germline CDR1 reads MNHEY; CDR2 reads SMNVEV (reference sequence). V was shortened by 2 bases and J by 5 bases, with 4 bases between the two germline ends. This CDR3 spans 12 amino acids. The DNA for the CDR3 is TGTGCCAGCAGTTTAAACCACAATGAGCAGTTCTTC. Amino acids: CASSLNHNEQFF.

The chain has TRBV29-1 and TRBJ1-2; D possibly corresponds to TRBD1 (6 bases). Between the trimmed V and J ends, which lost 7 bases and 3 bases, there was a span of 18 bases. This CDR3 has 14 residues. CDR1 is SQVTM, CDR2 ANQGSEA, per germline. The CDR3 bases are TGCAGCGCCCAAGGGGGAGAGCTACACTATGGCTACACCTTC. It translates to CSAQGGELHYGYTF.